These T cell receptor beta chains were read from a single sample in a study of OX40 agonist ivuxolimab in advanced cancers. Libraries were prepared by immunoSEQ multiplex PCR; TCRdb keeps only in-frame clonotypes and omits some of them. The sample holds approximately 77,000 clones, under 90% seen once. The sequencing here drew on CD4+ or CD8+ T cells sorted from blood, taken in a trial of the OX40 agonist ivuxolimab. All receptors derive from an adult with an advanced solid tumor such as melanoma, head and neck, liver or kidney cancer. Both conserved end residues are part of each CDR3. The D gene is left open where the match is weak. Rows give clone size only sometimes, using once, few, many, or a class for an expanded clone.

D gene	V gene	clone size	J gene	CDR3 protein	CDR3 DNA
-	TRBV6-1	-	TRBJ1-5	CASLSPGGGNQPQHF	TGTGCCAGCCTCTCCCCCGGCGGGGGAAATCAGCCCCAGCATTTT
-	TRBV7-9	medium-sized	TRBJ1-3	CASSLGDRLWRNTIYF	TGTGCCAGCAGCTTGGGCGACCGATTGTGGAGAAACACCATATATTTT
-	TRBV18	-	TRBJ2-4	CASSALGHLAKNIQYF	TGTGCCAGCTCAGCTTTGGGACATTTAGCCAAAAACATTCAGTACTTC
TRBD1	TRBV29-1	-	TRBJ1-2	CSVGTTGGYGYTF	TGCAGCGTCGGAACTACAGGGGGATATGGCTACACCTTC
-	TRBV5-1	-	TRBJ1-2	CASSGNIYGYTF	TGCGCCAGCAGCGGGAATATTTATGGCTACACCTTC
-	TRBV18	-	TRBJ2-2	CASSPQLAGNTGELFF	TGTGCCAGCTCACCGCAATTGGCAGGGAACACCGGGGAGCTGTTTTTT
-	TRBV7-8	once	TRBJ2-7	CASSLGVRNYEQYF	TGTGCCAGCAGCTTAGGGGTCCGAAACTACGAGCAGTACTTC
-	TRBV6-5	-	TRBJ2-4	CASSFSGEGRYIQYF	TGTGCCAGCAGTTTTTCGGGCGAAGGGCGATACATTCAGTACTTC
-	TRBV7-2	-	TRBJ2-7	CASSLGFSGASYEQYF	TGTGCCAGCAGCTTAGGTTTTAGCGGAGCTTCCTACGAGCAGTACTTC
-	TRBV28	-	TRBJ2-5	CASRNRAGLPYQETQYF	TGTGCCAGCAGGAATCGCGCGGGGCTCCCGTACCAAGAGACCCAGTACTTC
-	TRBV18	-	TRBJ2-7	CASSSNPLDEQYF	TGTGCCAGCTCATCAAACCCCTTGGACGAGCAGTACTTC